Described below is a single T cell receptor beta chain sequence and its context. The target antigen is unknown. Germline CDR1 reads LNHDA; CDR2 reads SQIVND (reference sequence). This CDR3 comprises 12 residues. V lost 7 bases and J lost 6, with 12 bases in between. It was with 60 Vbeta and 13 Jbeta primers that the PCR ran. Assay: immunoSEQ multiplex PCR; the TCRdb copy retains only in-frame clones and omits some. This table holds some 190,000 clones, 86% found once. The sample comes from a study of cytomegalovirus exposure and HLA in healthy donors. Study-level results: Associated with cytomegalovirus, according to the listing, were approximately 160 TCR beta chains. Reported results showed that the classifier diagnosed cytomegalovirus status with high specificity and sensitivity. Indistinguishable V segments such as TRBV6-2 and TRBV6-3 were excluded.

This clonotype originated in a woman aged 25 to 39 in good health and CMV-seronegative. Input material: PBMCs. V usage is TRBV19 and J usage is TRBJ1-2; the D is unclear. The chain's CDR3 is CASNRGLNGYTF. The DNA of the CDR3 is TGTGCCAGTAACCGGGGTTTGAATGGCTACACCTTC. The complete variable domain, with remaining parts taken from reference TRBV19 and TRBJ1-2, reads DGGITQSPKYLFRKEGQNVTLSCEQNLNHDAMYWYRQDPGQGLRLIYYSQIVNDFQKGDIAEGYSVSREKKESFPLTVTSAQKNPTAFYLCASNRGLNGYTFGSGTRLTVV.